The entry below gives a single T cell receptor (beta chain) sequence along with its context. The target antigen is unknown. Unique molecular identifiers featured in how the TCRbeta library was prepared. Each CDR3 protein is one row after TCRdb ran MiXCR on the PCR reads. The sample consists of about 980,000 distinct CDR3 sequences, about 29% of them appearing once. The sample originates from a study of T-cell reconstitution after alpha-beta-depleted transplantation in children. V lost 10 bases to trimming and J lost 3 bases, with 13 bases between them. From germline, CDR1 is MNHEY and CDR2 SMNVEV (reference sequence). This CDR3 is built from 13 residues. Broader study findings: Counts and diversity of T cells one year after transplant came mostly from newly produced T cells. Expanded graft clones, several hundred of them, were reportedly the source of alpha-beta T cells about two months after transplant. Certain patients had high TCRbeta diversity at day 60, and it came from recipient T cells and thymic progenitors that survived.

The chain links TRBV27 to TRBJ2-1; possible D gene TRBD1, 6 bases. This material consisted of PBMCs, mostly from graft donor cells, taken 360 days after TCRalphabeta/CD19-depleted stem cell transplant. The receptor was derived from a boy younger than two who had a stem cell transplant for SCID, so the T cells may come from the graft donor. CDR3 amino acids: CATRDTLYNEQFF. The CDR3 nucleotides read TGTGCCACCAGGGACACCCTCTACAATGAGCAGTTCTTC.